The 25 T cell receptor beta chains below all came from one sample that was sequenced in a study of blood T cell repertoires in COVID-19. Generated by immunoSEQ multiplex PCR, the TCRdb table keeps only in-frame clones and is missing some. The table shows fewer than 450,000 clones, with 88% occurring only once. Material for sequencing was peripheral blood. The receptors were gathered from a woman aged 50 to 60 with COVID-19, enrolled during active disease.

This clone was seen a single time. The CDR3 nucleotides read TGCGCCAGCAGCTTGAGTTTACAGCCTAACACTGAAGCTTTCTTT. As protein: CASSLSLQPNTEAFF. The V and J genes are TRBV5-1 and TRBJ1-1; D remains ambiguous. V lost 1 base and J 2 bases, leaving 12 bases between the germline ends. The V gene's germline CDR1 is SGHRS and CDR2 YFSETQ. The CDR3 has 15 amino acids. Complete variable domain (other parts from reference TRBV5-1 and TRBJ1-1): KAGVTQTPRYLIKTRGQQVTLSCSPISGHRSVSWYQQTPGQGLQFLFEYFSETQRNKGNFPGRFSGRQFSNSRSEMNVSTLELGDSALYLCASSLSLQPNTEAFFGQGTRLTVV.

With respect to this clone: Other DNA sequences within the sample encode an identical CDR3. The chain recombines TRBV5-1 with TRBJ1-4; D possibly corresponds to TRBD1 (5 bases). Germline lookup yields CDR1 SGHRS and CDR2 YFSETQ. This CDR3 has 15 amino acids. Trimming left V 0 bases short and J 0 bases short, with 6 bases between. The CDR3 region is CASSLETATNEKLFF. The CDR3 bases are TGCGCCAGCAGCTTGGAGACAGCAACTAATGAAAAACTGTTTTTT. Full variable domain (rest looked up from reference TRBV5-1 and TRBJ1-4): KAGVTQTPRYLIKTRGQQVTLSCSPISGHRSVSWYQQTPGQGLQFLFEYFSETQRNKGNFPGRFSGRQFSNSRSEMNVSTLELGDSALYLCASSLETATNEKLFFGSGTQLSVL.

This chain joins TRBV13 and TRBJ2-7, with no clear D. CDR1 is PRHDT and CDR2 is FYEKMQ in the germline V gene (reference sequence). V gave up 0 bases and J gave up 12 bases, with 15 bases separating them. This CDR3 has 13 residues. CDR3 DNA: TGTGCCAGCAGCTTAGGCTGGGCAGCCCTGTCGTACTTC. Translating it yields CASSLGWAALSYF.

This clone was recorded only once. CDR3 sequence: CASSLDGRYGYTF. The CDR3 DNA is TGTGCCAGCAGCCTGGACGGGAGGTATGGCTACACCTTC. The rearrangement uses TRBV5-4 and TRBJ1-2; no firm D call. The V gene lost 4 bases and the J gene lost 5 bases, with 12 bases spanning the gap. Germline-derived CDR1 and CDR2 are SGHNT and YYREEE (reference sequence). The CDR3 totals 13 residues.

This chain joins TRBV6-1 and TRBJ1-2; D perhaps matches TRBD1 (5 bases). Germline lookup yields CDR1 MNHNS and CDR2 SASEGT. V dropped 2 bases and J dropped 8 bases, with 21 bases sitting between them. The CDR3 contains 16 residues. CDR3 protein: CASSEFNSLQGRGYTF. In DNA, the CDR3 is TGTGCCAGCAGTGAATTTAACTCGTTGCAGGGTCGGGGCTACACCTTC.

The chain has TRBV10-3 and TRBJ2-3; D call uncertain. The CDR3 contains 11 residues. V gave up 6 bases and J gave up 8 bases, with 9 bases separating them. Germline CDR1 and CDR2: ENHRY and SYGVKD. The CDR3 nucleotides are TGTGCCATCAGGCGAGATGGTACGCAGTATTTT. This gives the protein CAIRRDGTQYF.

V and J are TRBV12-3 or TRBV12-4 and TRBJ2-5; possibly TRBD2 for D (7 bases). V was shortened by 5 bases and J by 10 bases, with 17 bases between the two germline ends. The CDR3 is made up of 13 amino acids. The DNA for the CDR3 is TGTGCCAGCAGTCGCGTGGGAGGGGGGGACCAGTACTTC. Translated, it gives CASSRVGGGDQYF.

The CDR3 here is CASKYGYEQYF. The CDR3 DNA reads as TGTGCCAGCAAATACGGCTACGAGCAGTACTTC. The chain is built from TRBV6-5 and TRBJ2-7, with D unclear. The germline V gene encodes CDR1 MNHEY and CDR2 SVGAGI. The CDR3 extends over 11 amino acids. With 7 bases removed from V and 3 bases from J, the gap between germline ends came to 7 bases.

This clone was counted between two and nine times. The chain employs TRBV10-2 and TRBJ1-6; D unresolved. The CDR3 consists of 12 residues. V was pared by 2 bases and J by 9 bases, with 5 bases between. Per germline, CDR1 WSHSY and CDR2 SAAADI. Here the CDR3 DNA reads TGCGCCAGCAGTGAGAACGGTTCACCCCTCCACTTT. Translating it yields CASSENGSPLHF.

The chain is built from TRBV4-1 and TRBJ1-2; 9 nucleotides match TRBD1. The CDR3 extends over 15 amino acids. The germline V gene encodes CDR1 MGHRA and CDR2 YSYEKL. V lost 1 base and J lost 3; bases outside the gene matches: 3. CDR3 sequence reads: CASSQGQGVDYGYTF. The DNA of the CDR3 is TGCGCCAGCAGCCAAGGACAGGGGGTGGACTATGGCTACACCTTC.

The chain is built from TRBV7-9 and TRBJ1-4, with no clear D. V dropped 1 base and J dropped 5 bases, with 5 bases sitting between them. The CDR3 is 13 amino acids. Germline lookup yields CDR1 SEHNR and CDR2 FQNEAQ (reference sequence). CDR3 sequence (DNA): TGTGCCAGCAGCTTAGGAGGGAATGAAAAACTGTTTTTT. As protein: CASSLGGNEKLFF.

The chain employs TRBV5-1 and TRBJ1-1, with a weak D call TRBD1 (6 bases). Trimming left V 4 bases short and J 5 bases short, with 12 bases between. The CDR3 runs 13 residues. Germline CDR1 reads SGHRS; CDR2 reads YFSETQ. The CDR3 reads CASSRQVRTEAFF. The CDR3 nucleotides read TGCGCCAGCAGCAGACAGGTTAGGACTGAAGCTTTCTTT. Full variable domain (remainder filled in from reference TRBV5-1 and TRBJ1-1): KAGVTQTPRYLIKTRGQQVTLSCSPISGHRSVSWYQQTPGQGLQFLFEYFSETQRNKGNFPGRFSGRQFSNSRSEMNVSTLELGDSALYLCASSRQVRTEAFFGQGTRLTVV.

This clone has a handful of counts. V and J are TRBV25-1 and TRBJ1-1; D unclear. The CDR3 contains 12 residues. Germline V CDR1 and CDR2: MGHDK, SYGVNS. Trimming removed 3 bases from V and 8 bases from J, with 10 bases in between. The chain's CDR3 is CASSEGREEAFF. CDR3 nucleotides: TGTGCCAGCAGTGAGGGCCGAGAAGAAGCTTTCTTT.

This clone has just one count. The gene calls are TRBV5-8 and TRBJ1-2; D is possibly TRBD1 (6 bases). The CDR3 spans 14 residues. V was shortened by 4 bases and J by 3 bases, with 13 bases between the two germline ends. CDR1 is SGHTS and CDR2 is YDEGEE in the germline V gene. The CDR3 loop is CASSPRGIDYGYTF. The CDR3 coding sequence is TGTGCCAGCAGCCCGAGGGGGATTGACTATGGCTACACCTTC.

This clone appeared a few times. The chain employs TRBV11-1 and TRBJ2-5; TRBD2 might be the D (6 bases). Germline-derived CDR1 and CDR2 are SGHAT and FQDESV (reference sequence). The CDR3 runs to 15 residues. V lost 1 base, J lost 2 bases, and 11 bases lay in between. CDR3 nucleotide sequence: TGTGCCAGCAGCTTAGGTTCGGCGGGGCAAGAGACCCAGTACTTC. Translation gives CASSLGSAGQETQYF. The complete variable domain, with remaining parts taken from reference TRBV11-1 and TRBJ2-5, reads EAEVAQSPRYKITEKSQAVAFWCDPISGHATLYWYRQILGQGPELLVQFQDESVVDDSQLPKDRFSAERLKGVDSTLKIQPAELGDSAMYLCASSLGSAGQETQYFGPGTRLLVL.

The chain employs TRBV10-1 and TRBJ1-1; D perhaps matches TRBD1 (6 bases). Germline CDR1 reads WNHNN; CDR2 reads SYGVQD (reference sequence). CDR3 length equals 12 residues. V was clipped by 7 bases and J by 5 bases, with 11 bases between them. The CDR3 sequence: CASITGRTEAFF. CDR3 nucleotides: TGCGCCAGCATTACAGGGCGGACTGAAGCTTTCTTT.

The chain carries TRBV28 and TRBJ2-7, with a weak D call TRBD1 (5 bases). The CDR3 extends over 13 amino acids. CDR1 MDHEN and CDR2 SYDVKM come from the germline V gene. Trimming removed 5 bases at V and 6 bases at J, with 14 bases between. The DNA of the CDR3 is TGTGCCAGCAGTCTACCAGGGTCCGGCGAGCAGTACTTC. Its translation is CASSLPGSGEQYF.

The rearrangement joins TRBV11-2 to TRBJ1-6; 7 nucleotides line up with TRBD1. With V trimmed by 4 bases and J by 6 bases, 3 bases remained unmatched. Germline V lookup: CDR1 SGHAT, CDR2 FQNNGV. The CDR3 consists of 14 residues. The CDR3 region has the DNA TGTGCCAGCAGCTCGGACAGGTTTAATTCACCCCTCCACTTT. Protein sequence: CASSSDRFNSPLHF.

The genes are TRBV6-1 and TRBJ1-5; D is perhaps TRBD1 (5 bases). The CDR3 spans 16 residues. V lost 3 bases to trimming and J lost 7 bases, with 19 bases between them. Germline V gene data show CDR1 as MNHNS and CDR2 as SASEGT. CDR3 in DNA: TGTGCCAGCAGTGATGTCCCCTCGGGGGGATTGCAGCCCCAGCATTTT. It is translated as CASSDVPSGGLQPQHF.

The V call is TRBV19, the J call TRBJ2-7; D possibly corresponds to TRBD2 (6 bases). CDR1 and CDR2 from the germline V gene are LNHDA and SQIVND (reference sequence). This CDR3 comprises 14 residues. V lost 3 bases to trimming and J lost 5 bases, with 14 bases between them. CDR3 region: CASSIGQRGNEQYF. The CDR3 DNA follows: TGTGCCAGTAGTATTGGGCAGCGCGGGAACGAGCAGTACTTC.

The genes are TRBV5-6 and TRBJ2-4; D possibly corresponds to TRBD2 (5 bases). The V end was cut by 3 bases, the J end by 5 bases, with 9 bases between. Germline V lookup: CDR1 SGHDT, CDR2 YYEEEE. This CDR3 comprises 13 residues. CDR3 loop: CASSSAGENIQYF. The CDR3 region has the DNA TGTGCCAGCAGCTCCGCGGGCGAAAACATTCAGTACTTC.

The chain joins TRBV18 to TRBJ1-1; D is unresolved. The V gene's germline CDR1 is KGHSH and CDR2 LQKENI. Trimming took off 3 bases at V and 6 bases at J, with 14 bases between the two ends. The CDR3 runs 14 residues. The DNA of the CDR3 is TGTGCCAGCTCACCCCGGAACATTGAGGCTGAAGCTTTCTTT. Translation gives CASSPRNIEAEAFF.

The genes are TRBV4-1 and TRBJ1-5; unclear D gene. The CDR3 length is 16 residues. Germline V gives CDR1 MGHRA, CDR2 YSYEKL. V lost 0 bases and J lost 7, with 16 bases in between. This CDR3 is CASSQDGVGYFQPQHF. Written as DNA, the CDR3 is TGCGCCAGCAGCCAAGACGGGGTGGGATATTTCCAGCCCCAGCATTTT.

The chain has TRBV3-1 (or the pseudogene TRBV3-2) and TRBJ1-2; possible D gene TRBD1, 5 bases. V was pared by 0 bases and J by 6 bases, with 20 bases between. The germline V gene encodes CDR1 LGHDT and CDR2 YNNKEL (reference sequence). The CDR3 is made up of 17 amino acids. CDR3 in DNA: TGTGCCAGCAGCCAAGATCTGTCGGCAGTGGAAGGGGATGGCTACACCTTC. It is translated as CASSQDLSAVEGDGYTF.

CDR3 coding DNA: TGTGCCAGCAGCGTCGGGGAAGGGGAGCTGTTTTTT. Protein sequence: CASSVGEGELFF. V gene TRBV9 combines with J gene TRBJ2-2; possibly TRBD2 for D (5 bases). V was pared by 2 bases and J by 8 bases, with 7 bases between. CDR3 length equals 12 residues. The germline gives CDR1 SGDLS, CDR2 YYNGEE.